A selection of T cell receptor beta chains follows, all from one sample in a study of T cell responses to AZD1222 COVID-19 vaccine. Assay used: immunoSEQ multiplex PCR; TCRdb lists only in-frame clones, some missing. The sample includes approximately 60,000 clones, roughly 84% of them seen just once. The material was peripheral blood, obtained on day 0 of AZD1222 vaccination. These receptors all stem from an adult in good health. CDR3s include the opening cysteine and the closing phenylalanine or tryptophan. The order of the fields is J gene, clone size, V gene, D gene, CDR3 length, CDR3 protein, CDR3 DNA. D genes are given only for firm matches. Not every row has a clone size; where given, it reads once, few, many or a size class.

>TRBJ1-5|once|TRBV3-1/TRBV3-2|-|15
CASSLTGENNQPQHF
TGTGCCAGCAGCCTGACGGGGGAGAACAATCAGCCCCAGCATTTT
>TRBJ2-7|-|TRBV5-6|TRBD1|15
CASSFPPGTAYEQYF
TGTGCCAGCAGCTTCCCACCCGGGACAGCCTACGAGCAGTACTTC
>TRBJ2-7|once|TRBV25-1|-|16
CASSELTGGFSYEQYF
TGTGCCAGCAGTGAACTGACGGGGGGCTTCTCCTACGAGCAGTACTTC
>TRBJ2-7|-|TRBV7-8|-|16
CASSLALGGFGREQYF
TGTGCCAGCAGCTTAGCGCTAGGCGGGTTTGGTAGGGAGCAGTACTTC
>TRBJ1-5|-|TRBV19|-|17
CASSILAGSVRNQPQHF
TGTGCCAGTAGTATATTAGCAGGGTCGGTGAGAAATCAGCCCCAGCATTTT
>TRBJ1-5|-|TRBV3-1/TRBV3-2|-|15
CASSPQGNSNQPQHF
TGTGCCAGCAGCCCTCAGGGAAATAGCAATCAGCCCCAGCATTTT
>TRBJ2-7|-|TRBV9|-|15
CASSVATGQGYEQYF
TGTGCCAGCAGCGTAGCTACGGGGCAGGGCTACGAGCAGTACTTC
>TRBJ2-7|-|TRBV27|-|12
CASSPHSYEQYF
TGTGCCAGCAGTCCTCACTCCTACGAGCAGTACTTC
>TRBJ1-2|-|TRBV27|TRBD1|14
CASSLFRGQGGYTF
TGTGCCAGCAGTTTGTTCAGGGGGCAGGGGGGCTACACCTTC
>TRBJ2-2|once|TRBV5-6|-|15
CASSLERTYTGELFF
TGTGCCAGCAGCCTGGAACGGACTTACACCGGGGAGCTGTTTTTT
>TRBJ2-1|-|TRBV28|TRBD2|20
CASSIAFPSGLAGGPHEQFF
TGTGCCAGCAGCATCGCCTTCCCCTCCGGACTAGCGGGGGGGCCGCATGAGCAGTTCTTC
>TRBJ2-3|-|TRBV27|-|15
CASSLSVRGTDTQYF
TGTGCCAGCAGTTTATCGGTTCGGGGCACAGATACGCAGTATTTT
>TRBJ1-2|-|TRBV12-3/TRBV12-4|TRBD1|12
CASRTGEVGYTF
TGTGCCAGCAGGACAGGGGAGGTAGGCTACACCTTC